This T cell receptor beta chain was sequenced during a study of HIV-infected patients and healthy controls. The CDR3 extends over 15 amino acids. Germline CDR1 and CDR2: SGHTA and FQGNSA. The J segment lost 1 base and the V segment lost 5 bases, leaving 7 bases of the junction unmatched. Follow-up blood was drawn about 14 weeks, roughly three months, after antiretroviral therapy began. All unsorted peripheral T cells were captured because whole blood was used without fractionation. This clonotype was detected many times. Alpha and beta constant-region primers primed reverse transcription of about 0.5 ug RNA. Separate chain-specific third strand synthesis with multiplexing indices produced the alpha and beta libraries. Two random hexamers, added before amplification and joined, formed each molecule's 12-nucleotide barcode. TCRdb re-analysed the 5' RACE reads in MiXCR, keeping a single row per CDR3 protein. In the table there are 18,000 or so distinct CDR3 sequences, 8.5% of which are singletons.

The source material was blood, sampled during antiretroviral therapy. The chain carries TRBV7-2 and TRBJ1-2, with 7 positions matching TRBD1. The clonotype was recovered from an adult with HIV infection. CDR3 bases: TGTGCCAGCAGCACATCCGGGACAGATAACTATGGCTACACCTTC. Translation gives CASSTSGTDNYGYTF.